The next 18 T cell receptor beta chains were all read from a single sample in a study of cytomegalovirus exposure and HLA in healthy donors. The PCR contained 60 Vbeta and 13 Jbeta primers. Sequenced by immunoSEQ multiplex PCR; TCRdb stores in-frame clones only, minus some. The data contain about 110,000 clones, about 73% of them singletons. The material sequenced was PBMCs. These receptors were taken from a woman between 25 and 40 years old in good health and CMV-seronegative.

This clone was seen only once. The chain uses TRBV1 and TRBJ1-5; the D call in the table, TRBD1, was not verified against the DNA. TRBV1 is a pseudogene segment. The CDR3 contains 14 residues. In DNA form, the CDR3 reads TGCACCAGCAGATCCAAAACAGGAAATCAGCCCCAGCATTTT. Translated, it gives CTSRSKTGNQPQHF.

This clone came up a few times. The chain employs TRBV6-1 and TRBJ1-1, with no clear D. Germline-derived CDR1 and CDR2 are MNHNS and SASEGT. This CDR3 region has 13 residues. With 6 bases removed from V and 2 bases from J, the gap between germline ends came to 10 bases. The CDR3 spells CASSLLTNTEAFF. Here the CDR3 DNA reads TGTGCCAGCAGCCTGCTAACTAACACTGAAGCTTTCTTT.

This clone was seen a single time. The V gene is TRBV2, the J gene TRBJ2-3, with D possibly matching TRBD2 (6 bases). Trimming shortened V by 5 bases and J by 3 bases, and 21 bases separated the two germline ends. The CDR3 covers 17 residues. Germline V lookup: CDR1 SNHLY, CDR2 FYNNEI. The CDR3, as DNA: TGTGCCAGCAGTCCCGAGTACACGGGGGTGGGTACAGATACGCAGTATTTT. It yields the protein CASSPEYTGVGTDTQYF.

This chain uses TRBV7-9 with TRBJ1-4; D remains ambiguous. V was clipped by 1 base and J by 0 bases, with 6 bases between them. The length of the CDR3 is 15 residues. Per the germline V gene, CDR1 is SEHNR and CDR2 is FQNEAQ (reference sequence). The CDR3 loop reads CASSLEQATNEKLFF. The CDR3, as DNA: TGTGCCAGCAGCTTAGAGCAGGCAACTAATGAAAAACTGTTTTTT.

The V and J genes are TRBV7-9 and TRBJ1-4; maybe TRBD1 (6 bases). This CDR3 region has 14 residues. Trimming took off 5 bases at V and 6 bases at J, with 13 bases between the two ends. Germline values: CDR1 SEHNR, CDR2 FQNEAQ (reference sequence). CDR3 in amino acids: CASSPGTPYEKLFF. In DNA form, the CDR3 reads TGTGCCAGCAGCCCCGGGACACCGTATGAAAAACTGTTTTTT.

This clone came up once. The genes are TRBV30 and TRBJ2-7; TRBD2 might be the D (5 bases). This CDR3 has 13 residues. Germline assignment: CDR1 GTSNPN and CDR2 SVGIG (reference sequence). The V gene lost 5 bases and the J gene lost 3 bases, with 14 bases spanning the gap. CDR3 nucleotide sequence: TGTGCCTGGTGGAGGTCTCTTGTCTACGAGCAGTACTTC. This codes for CAWWRSLVYEQYF.

Only a few counts were recorded for this clone. The chain is built from TRBV28 and TRBJ1-1, with D perhaps matching TRBD1 (5 bases). Germline assignment: CDR1 MDHEN and CDR2 SYDVKM. The CDR3 runs 13 residues. Trimming cost V 6 bases and J 1 base, with 9 bases left between them. The CDR3 region has the DNA TGTGCCAGCAGCCCCCAGGGGAACACTGAAGCTTTCTTT. This gives the protein CASSPQGNTEAFF.

The rearrangement uses TRBV20-1 and TRBJ2-3, with no clear D. The CDR3 is 11 residues long. CDR1 and CDR2 from the germline V gene are DFQATT and SNEGSKA (reference sequence). Written as DNA, the CDR3 is TGCAGGGGCGCAGGCACAGATACGCAGTATTTT. Amino acid sequence: CRGAGTDTQYF.

DNA for the CDR3: TGCGCCAGCAGCGCAGGGACAGGGTCTCAGCCCCAGCATTTT. Residues: CASSAGTGSQPQHF. The rearrangement joins TRBV5-1 to TRBJ1-5, with TRBD1 matching 9 bases. The V gene's germline CDR1 is SGHRS and CDR2 YFSETQ. The CDR3 is 14 amino acids. V trimming: 4 bases; J trimming: 6 bases; junction bases outside the gene matches: 5. The full variable domain, with the rest looked up from reference TRBV5-1 and TRBJ1-5, is KAGVTQTPRYLIKTRGQQVTLSCSPISGHRSVSWYQQTPGQGLQFLFEYFSETQRNKGNFPGRFSGRQFSNSRSEMNVSTLELGDSALYLCASSAGTGSQPQHFGDGTRLSIL.

The V call is TRBV7-9, the J call TRBJ2-1; tentatively, D is TRBD1 (5 bases). Germline CDR1 is SEHNR and CDR2 is FQNEAQ (reference sequence). Trimming stripped 1 base from V and 12 bases from J, with 7 bases between. The CDR3 has 11 residues. CDR3 region: CASSLDQGQFF. Here the CDR3 DNA reads TGTGCCAGCAGCTTAGACCAGGGGCAGTTCTTC.

The rearrangement links TRBV6-5 to TRBJ2-7; D call uncertain. Germline V gene sequence: CDR1 MNHEY, CDR2 SVGAGI. V was trimmed by 2 bases and J by 4 bases, leaving 3 bases between them. The length of the CDR3 is 11 residues. The CDR3 region is CASSYPYEQYF. The CDR3 nucleotides are TGTGCCAGCAGTTACCCTTACGAGCAGTACTTC.

The chain has TRBV7-2 and TRBJ2-7; the match to TRBD1 covers 9 bases. After removal of 3 bases from V and 10 bases from J, the junction contained 10 bases not matched to a gene. There are 14 residues in the CDR3. CDR1 and CDR2 (germline): SGHTA, FQGNSA. CDR3 region: CASSLWVTGGKQYF. As DNA, the CDR3 is TGTGCCAGCAGCTTGTGGGTGACAGGGGGGAAACAGTACTTC.

The genes are TRBV4-1 and TRBJ2-7, with 8 nucleotides matching TRBD1. This CDR3 has 16 residues. Trimming cost V 0 bases and J 2 bases; bases outside gene matches: 6. Germline V gene lookup returns CDR1 MGHRA and CDR2 YSYEKL. CDR3 bases: TGCGCCAGCAGCCAAGATAGGGACAGGAGAACCTACGAGCAGTACTTC. Protein sequence: CASSQDRDRRTYEQYF.

The gene calls are TRBV4-2 and TRBJ2-5; 12 bases are shared with TRBD2. The CDR3 contains 19 residues. Germline CDR1 and CDR2: LGHNA and YNFKEQ. The trim removed 1 base at V and 5 bases at J, leaving 14 bases unmatched. CDR3 nucleotide sequence: TGTGCCAGCAGCCAAGTTTTGCTAGCGGGGGGGCGTGATACTGAGACCCAGTACTTC. This encodes CASSQVLLAGGRDTETQYF.

The chain uses TRBV11-3 and TRBJ2-3; D gene ambiguous. Trimming cost V 1 base and J 9 bases, with 8 bases left between them. Germline values: CDR1 SGHNT, CDR2 YENEEA. CDR3 length: 12 residues. As DNA, the CDR3 is TGTGCCAGCAGCTTAGGGGCTGAAACGCAGTATTTT. Its translation: CASSLGAETQYF.

The genes are TRBV29-1 and TRBJ1-1; the D is unclear. Germline V gene sequence: CDR1 SQVTM, CDR2 ANQGSEA. Trimming took off 4 bases at V and 1 base at J, with 10 bases between the two ends. This CDR3 has 13 amino acids. CDR3 loop: CSVVNGQNTEAFF. Written as DNA, the CDR3 is TGCAGCGTTGTAAACGGTCAGAACACTGAAGCTTTCTTT.

The chain couples TRBV7-3 to TRBJ2-7; 10 bases align to TRBD2. Germline V CDR1 and CDR2: SGHTA, FQGTGA. Trimming at V came to 2 bases and at J to 6 bases, leaving 4 bases not matched to a gene. The CDR3 is made up of 14 amino acids. For the CDR3, the DNA is TGTGCCAGCAGCTTATCTAGCGGGAGTTCCGAGCAGTACTTC. This encodes CASSLSSGSSEQYF.

This chain joins TRBV30 and TRBJ1-2, with a weak D call TRBD1 (5 bases). This CDR3 is 13 amino acids long. Germline CDR1 and CDR2: GTSNPN and SVGIG (reference sequence). The germline V and J ends were trimmed by 4 bases and 7 bases, with 16 bases remaining between them. The CDR3 is CAWKGPAVSGYTF. DNA of the CDR3: TGTGCCTGGAAGGGGCCGGCGGTCTCTGGCTACACCTTC.